Below are 22 T cell receptor beta chains sequenced from a single sample in a study of memory CD4+ T cells and cytomegalovirus serostatus. The sort gate was single viable CD3+CD4+CD8-CD45RO+ cells for memory CD4+ T cells. Only in-frame clones appear in the TCRdb table, and some are missing; sequencing was by immunoSEQ multiplex PCR. This sample has 55,000 to 60,000 clones, with around 80% found just once. Sequenced material: memory CD4+ T cells from blood. The source of these receptors is an adult in good health and CMV-seronegative.

This chain links TRBV6-5 with TRBJ2-5, with unresolved D. The CDR3 runs 15 residues. Trimming removed 0 bases from V and 7 bases from J, with 15 bases in between. Germline loops: CDR1 MNHEY, CDR2 SVGAGI. The CDR3 here is CASSYSRMEPGTQYF. The DNA of the CDR3 is TGTGCCAGCAGTTACTCGAGAATGGAACCAGGGACCCAGTACTTC.

The V gene is TRBV12-5, the J gene TRBJ2-2; 7 bases match TRBD2. Trimming at V came to 0 bases and at J to 6 bases, leaving 7 bases not matched to a gene. The length of the CDR3 is 16 residues. CDR1 is LGHNT and CDR2 is FRNRAP in the germline V gene. The CDR3 loop reads CASGLVGGSWAGELFF. The DNA for the CDR3 is TGTGCTAGTGGTTTGGTAGGCGGGAGTTGGGCCGGGGAGCTGTTTTTT.

J is TRBJ1-1 and V is TRBV11-3; D remains ambiguous. Germline CDR1 is SGHNT and CDR2 is YENEEA. Trimming left V 1 base short and J 1 base short, with 10 bases between. The CDR3 has 15 residues. The CDR3 region is CASSLGGLTNTEAFF. CDR3 coding DNA: TGTGCCAGCAGCTTAGGGGGTCTGACGAACACTGAAGCTTTCTTT.

This clone has a handful of counts. The chain has TRBV7-6 and TRBJ1-1; D uncertain. V was clipped by 2 bases and J by 0 bases, with 10 bases between them. Per the germline V gene, CDR1 is SGHVS and CDR2 is FNYEAQ. The CDR3 loop spans 15 amino acids. In nucleotides, the CDR3 is TGTGCCAGCAGCTTAAGGGCAGCCATGAACACTGAAGCTTTCTTT. The encoded protein is CASSLRAAMNTEAFF.

This sequence joins TRBV30 and TRBJ2-5; 10 bases fit TRBD1. The DNA matches TRBJ2-7 better at its end, which makes the J call doubtful. There are 13 residues in the CDR3. CDR1 and CDR2 (germline): GTSNPN, SVGIG (reference sequence). CDR3 sequence (DNA): TGTGCCTGGAGCCCCGACAGGGGGCGCGAGCAGTACTTC. It encodes CAWSPDRGREQYF.

The V gene is TRBV18, the J gene TRBJ1-5, with D tentatively TRBD1 (5 bases). The CDR3 has 13 amino acids. Germline CDR1 is KGHSH and CDR2 is LQKENI. With 6 bases removed from V and 5 bases from J, the gap between germline ends came to 11 bases. DNA of the CDR3: TGTGCCAGCTCCCCGGGGGGGGATCAGCCCCAGCATTTT. Translation: CASSPGGDQPQHF.

On this clone: One junction end does not reproduce the germline sequence, and a read error may be involved. J is TRBJ2-1 and V is TRBV7-8, with a possible D match to TRBD2 (5 bases). CDR1 and CDR2 (germline): SGHVS, FQNEAQ. The CDR3 contains 11 residues. CDR3 residues: CASSLGLSWVF. The CDR3 nucleotides read TGTGCCAGCAGCTTAGGACTATCTTGGGTCTTC.

The chain joins TRBV19 to TRBJ1-5, with 7 bases aligning to TRBD1. This CDR3 is 15 amino acids long. Germline trimming cut 5 bases from V and 4 bases from J; bases unmatched to any gene: 8. CDR1 is LNHDA, CDR2 SQIVND, per germline (reference sequence). The CDR3 is CASSLFGTANQPQHF. The DNA for the CDR3 is TGTGCCAGTAGTTTATTCGGGACAGCAAATCAGCCCCAGCATTTT.

The count of this clone is one. J is TRBJ2-7 and V is TRBV18; D possibly matches TRBD1 or TRBD2 (5 bases each). With 4 bases removed from V and 6 bases from J, the gap between germline ends came to 13 bases. Per the germline V gene, CDR1 is KGHSH and CDR2 is LQKENI. The CDR3 loop spans 13 amino acids. CDR3 DNA sequence: TGTGCCAGCTCACGTCAGGGAGCAGTCGAGCAGTACTTC. It specifies CASSRQGAVEQYF.

By proportion, this clone is medium-sized (0.01 to 0.1%). This chain joins TRBV5-1 and TRBJ1-5; D not certain. CDR3 size: 17 residues. V was pared by 0 bases and J by 2 bases, with 15 bases between. Germline V gene lookup returns CDR1 SGHRS and CDR2 YFSETQ. CDR3 bases: TGCGCCAGCAGCTTGGATGTAGTCAGTCAGGGCAATCAGCCCCAGCATTTT. This sequence encodes CASSLDVVSQGNQPQHF.

The J gene is TRBJ2-1, the V gene TRBV6-1; 9 positions match TRBD2. Germline assignment: CDR1 MNHNS and CDR2 SASEGT. The V and J ends lost 4 bases and 8 bases, in that order; junction bases with no gene match: 6. The CDR3 contains 14 residues. The CDR3 bases are TGTGCCAGCAGTGGGGGACTAGCATTCGATGAGCAGTTCTTC. This gives the protein CASSGGLAFDEQFF.

The rearrangement links TRBV7-6 to TRBJ2-1, with TRBD2 identical over 10 bases. This CDR3 comprises 18 residues. The germline CDR1 and CDR2 sequences are SGHVS and FNYEAQ. Trimming at V came to 5 bases and at J to 4 bases, leaving 14 bases not matched to a gene. The CDR3, as DNA: TGTGCCAGCAGCCGTATAGATGGAGCGGGGGGGGGATACAATGAGCAGTTCTTC. Amino acids: CASSRIDGAGGGYNEQFF.

The chain is built from TRBV18 and TRBJ1-1; weak D call: TRBD1 (6 bases). With 3 bases removed from V and 4 bases from J, the gap between germline ends came to 9 bases. The CDR3 consists of 13 residues. CDR1 and CDR2 (germline): KGHSH, LQKENI. The CDR3 loop reads CASSPDSTTEAFF. The CDR3, as DNA: TGTGCCAGCTCACCGGACAGTACCACTGAAGCTTTCTTT.

The chain employs TRBV6-4 and TRBJ1-1; D is unresolved. CDR3 length equals 15 residues. Trimming left V 5 bases short and J 1 base short, with 14 bases between. Germline values: CDR1 MRHNA, CDR2 SNTAGT. CDR3 loop: CASSNDPGSNTEAFF. As DNA, the CDR3 is TGTGCCAGCAGTAACGATCCGGGGTCGAACACTGAAGCTTTCTTT.

CDR3 loop: CASSERAGIGNTIYF. The CDR3 coding sequence is TGCGCCAGCAGCGAAAGGGCCGGGATCGGAAACACCATATATTTT. This chain uses TRBV5-1 with TRBJ1-3; D is uncertain. Looked up from germline, CDR1 is SGHRS and CDR2 is YFSETQ. Trimming cost V 4 bases and J 4 bases, with 15 bases left between them. This CDR3 has 15 residues.

This clone has a single count. The chain has TRBV5-4 and TRBJ2-7; D possibly corresponds to TRBD1 (5 bases). Trimming removed 3 bases at V and 3 bases at J, with 13 bases between. The CDR3 is made up of 14 amino acids. Germline V gives CDR1 SGHNT, CDR2 YYREEE (reference sequence). CDR3 region: CASSSQDRDYEQYF. CDR3 bases: TGTGCCAGCAGCTCCCAAGACAGAGACTACGAGCAGTACTTC.

V usage is TRBV30 and J usage is TRBJ2-5; TRBD2 agrees at 8 bases. J was trimmed by 5 bases and V by 4 bases; bases with no gene match: 6. The CDR3 covers 13 residues. Germline CDR1 is GTSNPN and CDR2 is SVGIG (reference sequence). The chain's CDR3 is CAWNRGLAETQYF. Written as DNA, the CDR3 is TGTGCCTGGAATCGCGGACTAGCCGAGACCCAGTACTTC.

The chain couples TRBV2 to TRBJ2-7; D gene uncertain. Germline assignment: CDR1 SNHLY and CDR2 FYNNEI. Trimming pared 4 bases from V and 4 bases from J, leaving 5 bases between. This CDR3 region has 11 residues. CDR3 sequence: CASSVKYEQYF. CDR3 DNA: TGTGCCAGCAGTGTTAAGTACGAGCAGTACTTC. The full variable domain, in which reference TRBV2 and TRBJ2-7 provide the parts outside the CDR3, is EPEVTQTPSHQVTQMGQEVILRCVPISNHLYFYWYRQILGQKVEFLVSFYNNEISEKSEIFDDQFSVERPDGSNFTLKIRSTKLEDSAMYFCASSVKYEQYFGPGTRLTVT.

This clone was observed a handful of times. For the CDR3, the DNA is TGTGCCAGTAGTGGGCGGGGGAGCTCCTACAATGAGCAGTTCTTC. Encoded protein: CASSGRGSSYNEQFF. The chain uses TRBV19 and TRBJ2-1; 7 bases align to TRBD2. V was clipped by 5 bases and J by 0 bases; unmatched bases: 4. The germline V gene encodes CDR1 LNHDA and CDR2 SQIVND (reference sequence). The length of the CDR3 is 15 residues. Combining the CDR3 with reference TRBV19 and TRBJ2-1 gives the whole variable domain DGGITQSPKYLFRKEGQNVTLSCEQNLNHDAMYWYRQDPGQGLRLIYYSQIVNDFQKGDIAEGYSVSREKKESFPLTVTSAQKNPTAFYLCASSGRGSSYNEQFFGPGTRLTVL.

This clone has just one count. The V gene is TRBV7-2, the J gene TRBJ2-5; TRBD1 aligns across 8 bases. The ends lost 7 bases at V and 4 bases at J; junction bases unmatched: 5. The CDR3 totals 13 residues. Looked up from germline, CDR1 is SGHTA and CDR2 is FQGNSA. The CDR3 region is CASTRGRPETQYF. DNA of the CDR3: TGTGCCAGCACCAGGGGGCGCCCAGAGACCCAGTACTTC.

The J gene is TRBJ1-2, the V gene TRBV28; no clear D gene. V lost 7 bases, J lost 0 bases, and 15 bases lay in between. This CDR3 comprises 15 residues. Germline assignment: CDR1 MDHEN and CDR2 SYDVKM. CDR3: CASITSQPANYGYTF. The CDR3 DNA reads TGTGCCAGCATCACCTCACAGCCCGCTAACTATGGCTACACCTTC.

V and J are TRBV6-4 and TRBJ2-7; 10 nucleotides match TRBD1. Looked up from germline, CDR1 is MRHNA and CDR2 is SNTAGT. This CDR3 has 15 amino acids. The ends lost 6 bases at V and 4 bases at J; junction bases unmatched: 9. For the CDR3, the DNA is TGTGCCAGCAGCGTCCAGGGACAGGGGCCTTACGAGCAGTACTTC. Protein sequence: CASSVQGQGPYEQYF.